Following are 24 T cell receptor beta chains from one sample sequenced in a study of T cells after yellow fever vaccination. MiXCR was run by TCRdb on the 5' RACE reads, yielding one entry per CDR3 protein. The sample records some 550,000 distinct CDR3 sequences, 15% to 20% being singletons. Sequenced material: PBMCs, taken 15 days after the yellow fever booster vaccination. Receptors were obtained from a man in his thirties or forties who received the YFV17D yellow fever vaccine.

The V and J genes are TRBV27 and TRBJ2-1; the D call may be TRBD1 or TRBD2 (5 bases each). Germline values: CDR1 MNHEY, CDR2 SMNVEV (reference sequence). Trimming cost V 0 bases and J 10 bases, with 10 bases left between them. The CDR3 loop spans 13 amino acids. The CDR3 DNA reads TGTGCCAGCAGTTTATCGCTGAGGGGCGAGCAGTTCTTC. It specifies CASSLSLRGEQFF.

This sequence joins TRBV29-1 and TRBJ1-1; 11 nucleotides line up with TRBD1. CDR3 length: 18 amino acids. Germline V gene sequence: CDR1 SQVTM, CDR2 ANQGSEA. The V and J ends lost 8 bases and 0 bases, in that order; junction bases with no gene match: 17. CDR3 in amino acids: CSIWGRGQGGRMNTEAFF. The CDR3 bases are TGCAGCATATGGGGACGGGGACAGGGGGGAAGGATGAACACTGAAGCTTTCTTT.

The chain joins TRBV6-1 to TRBJ1-6; 10 positions match TRBD1. The germline CDR1 and CDR2 sequences are MNHNS and SASEGT. The trim removed 5 bases at V and 10 bases at J, leaving 5 bases unmatched. This CDR3 region has 14 residues. CDR3: CASSMTGGRSPLHF. The CDR3 DNA is TGTGCCAGCAGTATGACAGGGGGCAGGTCACCCCTCCACTTT.

This chain uses TRBV20-1 with TRBJ2-3; D remains unclear. Trimming removed 6 bases at V and 1 base at J, with 20 bases between. Germline CDR1 reads DFQATT; CDR2 reads SNEGSKA (reference sequence). The CDR3 length is 16 residues. CDR3 bases: TGCAGTGCCACCCCAGTAGTAGGGCTTGGCACAGATACGCAGTATTTT. Its protein product is CSATPVVGLGTDTQYF.

A single count supports this clonotype. V usage is TRBV20-1 and J usage is TRBJ2-7, with D possibly matching TRBD1 (5 bases). Deletions cut 6 bases from V and 2 bases from J, with 14 bases between. The CDR3 has 13 amino acids. Germline lookup yields CDR1 DFQATT and CDR2 SNEGSKA (reference sequence). DNA for the CDR3: TGCAGTGCGGCAACAGACAGCGCCTACGAGCAGTACTTC. This codes for CSAATDSAYEQYF.

The chain is built from TRBV14 and TRBJ2-7; no reliable D call. CDR1 and CDR2 from the germline V gene are SGHDN and FVKESK. This CDR3 region has 15 residues. The germline V and J ends were trimmed by 1 base and 0 bases, with 10 bases remaining between them. DNA for the CDR3: TGTGCCAGCAGCCAAGCTTTGGGTAACTCCTACGAGCAGTACTTC. It codes for CASSQALGNSYEQYF.

The chain links TRBV10-2 to TRBJ2-3, with D perhaps given as TRBD1 or TRBD2 (5 bases each). The germline V gene has CDR1 WSHSY and CDR2 SAAADI. CDR3 length: 14 amino acids. V was shortened by 7 bases and J by 6 bases, with 17 bases between the two germline ends. The CDR3 sequence is CASNGTRFTDTQYF. In DNA form, the CDR3 reads TGCGCCAGCAATGGGACGCGCTTCACGGATACGCAGTATTTT.

This clonotype was counted between two and nine times. The V gene is TRBV7-9, the J gene TRBJ2-7; D possibly matches TRBD1 or TRBD2 (5 bases each). This CDR3 has 14 amino acids. V lost 0 bases and J lost 6, with 12 bases in between. In germline, CDR1 is SEHNR, CDR2 FQNEAQ (reference sequence). This chain's CDR3 is CASSLALGTREQYF. The CDR3 DNA reads as TGTGCCAGCAGCTTAGCGCTGGGGACGCGCGAGCAGTACTTC.

The chain carries TRBV24-1 and TRBJ2-1; D perhaps matches TRBD1 (6 bases). The CDR3 extends over 14 amino acids. The germline V gene encodes CDR1 KGHDR and CDR2 SFDVKD. Trimming pared 4 bases from V and 6 bases from J, leaving 12 bases between. The CDR3 bases are TGTGCCACCAGTGAAGGGGGAAGGGGCAATGAGCAGTTCTTC. Amino acid sequence: CATSEGGRGNEQFF.

The gene calls are TRBV12-3 or TRBV12-4 and TRBJ2-5; tentatively, D is TRBD1 (6 bases). Deletions cut 2 bases from V and 5 bases from J, with 15 bases between. This CDR3 spans 15 amino acids. CDR3 nucleotides: TGTGCCAGCAGTTTACTGGGGGACGGACAGGAGACCCAGTACTTC. This translates into CASSLLGDGQETQYF.

A few counts support this clonotype. CDR3 nucleotides: TGTGCCAGCAAAGCGGGAGCTCGAACCGGGGAGCTGTTTTTT. Its protein is CASKAGARTGELFF. The chain has TRBV7-3 and TRBJ2-2, with 8 positions matching TRBD2. Germline V lookup: CDR1 SGHTA, CDR2 FQGTGA. The CDR3 runs to 14 residues. V gave up 7 bases and J gave up 5 bases; unmatched junction bases: 6.

This clonotype showed up just a few times. The chain links TRBV7-2 to TRBJ2-7, with D hard to call. Deletions cut 1 base from V and 11 bases from J, with 12 bases between. Germline CDR1 SGHTA, CDR2 FQGNSA. The CDR3 loop spans 12 amino acids. The CDR3 DNA is TGTGCCAGCAGCTTAGAAACTACCACGGAGTACTTC. It is translated as CASSLETTTEYF.

This clonotype was seen more than once but under ten times. The gene calls are TRBV5-1 and TRBJ2-1, with 13 positions matching TRBD2. There are 16 residues in the CDR3. After removal of 4 bases from V and 5 bases from J, the junction contained 6 bases not matched to a gene. CDR1 and CDR2 (germline): SGHRS, YFSETQ. The DNA for the CDR3 is TGCGCCAGCAGCCAAACCGGGACTAGCGGGAACAATGAGCAGTTCTTC. Its translation: CASSQTGTSGNNEQFF.

This chain links TRBV9 with TRBJ2-7; tentatively, D is TRBD1 (7 bases). V lost 4 bases and J lost 8, with 25 bases in between. CDR3 length equals 16 residues. Germline loops: CDR1 SGDLS, CDR2 YYNGEE. CDR3 nucleotides: TGTGCCAGCAGCCCCAAGGAGGGGACAGTGATAGGCAAGCAGTACTTC. Translating gives CASSPKEGTVIGKQYF.

This clonotype was detected a few times. The chain links TRBV20-1 to TRBJ1-3; TRBD1 agrees at 8 bases. V lost 6 bases and J lost 0; bases outside the gene matches: 7. Germline loops: CDR1 DFQATT, CDR2 SNEGSKA (reference sequence). This CDR3 is built from 15 residues. Here the CDR3 reads CSARNRGFSGNTIYF. CDR3 nucleotides: TGCAGTGCACGGAACAGGGGGTTCTCTGGAAACACCATATATTTT.

The J gene is TRBJ2-3, the V gene TRBV10-3; D may correspond to TRBD1 or TRBD2 (5 bases each). Germline V CDR1 and CDR2: ENHRY, SYGVKD. The CDR3 extends over 18 amino acids. The CDR3, as DNA: TGTGTCCCTTGTGCCATAGGGGAATTGAGACGGGGACGAGATACGCAGTATTTT. Amino acid sequence: CVPCAIGELRRGRDTQYF.

This clonotype was observed a handful of times. The genes are TRBV29-1 and TRBJ2-5, with TRBD2 as a possible D gene (5 bases). Germline loops: CDR1 SQVTM, CDR2 ANQGSEA. The CDR3 is 13 amino acids. Trimming removed 1 base from V and 4 bases from J, with 10 bases in between. Written as DNA, the CDR3 is TGCAGCGTTGAAGTCCCAGGAGGAGAGACCCAGTACTTC. Its translation: CSVEVPGGETQYF.

This clonotype came up a few times. DNA of the CDR3: TGCGCCAGCAGCTTTTTAACTGAATACACCTTC. Protein product: CASSFLTEYTF. The chain joins TRBV5-1 to TRBJ1-2; no reliable D call. With 2 bases removed from V and 11 bases from J, the gap between germline ends came to 10 bases. The CDR3 is made up of 11 amino acids. Germline lookup yields CDR1 SGHRS and CDR2 YFSETQ. Full variable domain (remainder filled in from reference TRBV5-1 and TRBJ1-2): KAGVTQTPRYLIKTRGQQVTLSCSPISGHRSVSWYQQTPGQGLQFLFEYFSETQRNKGNFPGRFSGRQFSNSRSEMNVSTLELGDSALYLCASSFLTEYTFGSGTRLTVV.

In this sample, this clonotype turned up a few times. This rearrangement joins TRBV20-1 to TRBJ2-1; D perhaps matches TRBD2 (5 bases). V was shortened by 0 bases and J by 0 bases, with 9 bases between the two germline ends. The germline V gene has CDR1 DFQATT and CDR2 SNEGSKA (reference sequence). This CDR3 is built from 15 residues. CDR3 loop: CSARDGLSSYNEQFF. DNA for the CDR3: TGCAGTGCTAGAGACGGACTGAGCTCCTACAATGAGCAGTTCTTC.

The rearrangement links TRBV27 to TRBJ2-7; TRBD1 agrees at 10 bases. J gave up 4 bases and V 6 bases, and 9 bases lay outside the gene matches. Germline V CDR1 and CDR2: MNHEY, SMNVEV (reference sequence). The CDR3 totals 15 residues. Here the CDR3 DNA reads TGTGCCAGCAGCCGACGACGGGACAGGGGTTACGAGCAGTACTTC. Protein sequence: CASSRRRDRGYEQYF.

The chain is built from TRBV11-2 and TRBJ2-2; D uncertain. Germline V gene lookup returns CDR1 SGHAT and CDR2 FQNNGV. Trimming removed 2 bases at V and 11 bases at J, with 12 bases between. The CDR3 contains 13 residues. The DNA of the CDR3 is TGTGCCAGCAGCTTATTCGCGACCCCCGAGCTGTTTTTT. Its translation is CASSLFATPELFF. The variable domain in full, completed from reference TRBV11-2 and TRBJ2-2, reads EAGVAQSPRYKIIEKRQSVAFWCNPISGHATLYWYQQILGQGPKLLIQFQNNGVVDDSQLPKDRFSAERLKGVDSTLKIQPAKLEDSAVYLCASSLFATPELFFGEGSRLTVL.

The chain employs TRBV7-9 and TRBJ2-2; no clear D gene. V lost 8 bases to trimming and J lost 6 bases, with 10 bases between them. This CDR3 is 12 amino acids long. Germline-derived CDR1 and CDR2 are SEHNR and FQNEAQ (reference sequence). The CDR3 sequence is CASALEAGELFF. The CDR3 DNA sequence: TGTGCCAGCGCCCTAGAGGCCGGGGAGCTGTTTTTT.

This clonotype was observed a handful of times. The rearrangement links TRBV7-2 to TRBJ2-5; 12 nucleotides align to TRBD2. J was trimmed by 1 base and V by 4 bases; bases with no gene match: 1. This CDR3 has 15 residues. Germline assignment: CDR1 SGHTA and CDR2 FQGNSA. CDR3 nucleotide sequence: TGTGCCAGCAGCTCTAGCGGGAGGGCCCAAGAGACCCAGTACTTC. Translating gives CASSSSGRAQETQYF.

The chain links TRBV20-1 to TRBJ2-1, with a tentative D call TRBD2 (5 bases). CDR1 and CDR2 (germline): DFQATT, SNEGSKA (reference sequence). V shed 1 base and J shed 10 bases, with 20 bases lying between them. The CDR3 runs 15 residues. The CDR3 bases are TGCAGTGCTAGAGGGACGTCGGACTTACCATGGGAGCAGTTCTTC. It is translated as CSARGTSDLPWEQFF.